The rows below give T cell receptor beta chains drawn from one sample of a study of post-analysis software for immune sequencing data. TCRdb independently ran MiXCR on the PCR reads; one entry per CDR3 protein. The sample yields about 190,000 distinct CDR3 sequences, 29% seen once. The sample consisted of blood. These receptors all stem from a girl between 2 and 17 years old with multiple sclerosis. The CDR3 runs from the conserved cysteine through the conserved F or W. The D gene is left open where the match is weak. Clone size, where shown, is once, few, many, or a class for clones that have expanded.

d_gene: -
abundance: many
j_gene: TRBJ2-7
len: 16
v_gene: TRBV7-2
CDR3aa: CASSSTAGHPAYEQYF
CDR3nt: TGTGCCAGCAGCTCAACTGCGGGACACCCAGCTTACGAGCAGTACTTC

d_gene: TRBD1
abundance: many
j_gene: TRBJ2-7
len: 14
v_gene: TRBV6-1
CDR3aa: CASSGPTGAGEQYF
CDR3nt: TGTGCCAGCAGTGGGCCGACAGGGGCGGGCGAGCAGTACTTC

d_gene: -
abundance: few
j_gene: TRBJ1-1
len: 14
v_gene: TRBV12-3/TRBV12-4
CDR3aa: CASSQWTANTEAFF
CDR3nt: TGTGCCAGCAGTCAGTGGACAGCGAACACTGAAGCTTTCTTT

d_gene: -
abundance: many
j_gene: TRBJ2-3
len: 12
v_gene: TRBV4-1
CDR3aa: CASSQGADTQYF
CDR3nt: TGCGCCAGCAGCCAAGGGGCCGATACGCAGTATTTT

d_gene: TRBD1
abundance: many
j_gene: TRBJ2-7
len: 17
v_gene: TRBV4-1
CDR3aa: CASSQVRGQGLTYEQYF
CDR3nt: TGCGCCAGCAGCCAAGTTCGGGGACAGGGGTTAACCTACGAGCAGTACTTC

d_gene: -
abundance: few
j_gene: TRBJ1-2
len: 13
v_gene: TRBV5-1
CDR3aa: CASSLEGGDGYTF
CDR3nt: TGCGCCAGCAGCTTGGAAGGGGGGGATGGCTACACCTTC

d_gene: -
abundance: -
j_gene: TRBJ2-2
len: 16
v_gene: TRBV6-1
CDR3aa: CASSEGPGGVHGELFF
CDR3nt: TGTGCCAGCAGTGAAGGTCCAGGCGGGGTCCACGGGGAGCTGTTTTTT

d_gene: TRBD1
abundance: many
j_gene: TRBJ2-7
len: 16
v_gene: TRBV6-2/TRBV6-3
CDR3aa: CASSAVLQGPRHEQYF
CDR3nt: TGTGCCAGCAGTGCGGTCCTACAGGGGCCGCGCCACGAGCAGTACTTC

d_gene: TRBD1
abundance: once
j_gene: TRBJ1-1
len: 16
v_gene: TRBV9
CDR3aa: CASSAGTGLMSTEAFF
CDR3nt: TGTGCCAGCAGCGCCGGGACAGGGCTCATGAGCACTGAAGCTTTCTTT

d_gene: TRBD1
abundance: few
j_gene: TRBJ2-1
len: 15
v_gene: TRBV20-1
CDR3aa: CSARESGQEYNEQFF
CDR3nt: TGCAGTGCTAGAGAGTCGGGACAGGAGTACAATGAGCAGTTCTTC

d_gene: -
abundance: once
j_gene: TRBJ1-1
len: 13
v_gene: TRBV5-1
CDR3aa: CASSGRRDAEAFF
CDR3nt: TGCGCCAGCAGCGGCCGAAGGGACGCTGAAGCTTTCTTT

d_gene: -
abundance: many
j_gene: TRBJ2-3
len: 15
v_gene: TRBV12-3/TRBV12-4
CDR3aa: CASSLRQTTTDTQYF
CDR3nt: TGTGCCAGCAGTTTGCGGCAGACTACAACAGATACGCAGTATTTT

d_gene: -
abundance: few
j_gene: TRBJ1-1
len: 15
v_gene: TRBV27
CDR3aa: CASSPSGGRVTEAFF
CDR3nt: TGTGCCAGCAGCCCTAGCGGGGGCCGGGTCACTGAAGCTTTCTTT

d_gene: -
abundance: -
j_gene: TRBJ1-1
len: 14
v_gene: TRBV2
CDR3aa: CASSEALRGAEAFF
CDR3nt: TGTGCCAGCAGTGAAGCGCTTCGGGGCGCAGAAGCTTTCTTT

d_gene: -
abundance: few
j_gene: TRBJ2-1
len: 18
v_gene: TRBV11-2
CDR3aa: CASSFKALGGGLYNEQFF
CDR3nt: TGTGCCAGCAGCTTTAAGGCCCTCGGCGGGGGCCTCTACAATGAGCAGTTCTTC

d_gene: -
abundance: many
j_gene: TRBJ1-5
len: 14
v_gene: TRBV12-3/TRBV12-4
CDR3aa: CASSPSHSNQPQHF
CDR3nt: TGTGCCAGCAGCCCTTCCCATAGCAATCAGCCCCAGCATTTT

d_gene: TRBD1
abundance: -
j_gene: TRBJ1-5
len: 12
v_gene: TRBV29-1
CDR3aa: CSVGQGSQPQHF
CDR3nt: TGCAGCGTGGGACAGGGTAGTCAGCCCCAGCATTTT

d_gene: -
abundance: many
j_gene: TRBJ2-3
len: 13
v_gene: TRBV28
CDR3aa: CASTPFSTDTQYF
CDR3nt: TGTGCCAGCACCCCATTTAGCACAGATACGCAGTATTTT

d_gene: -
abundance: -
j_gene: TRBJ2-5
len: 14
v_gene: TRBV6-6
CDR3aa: CASSLLVRMETQYF
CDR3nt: TGTGCCAGCAGTCTTCTAGTGAGGATGGAGACCCAGTACTTC

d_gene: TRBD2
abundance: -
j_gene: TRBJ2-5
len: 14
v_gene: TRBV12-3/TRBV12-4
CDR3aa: CASSSSGRTYERYF
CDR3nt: TGTGCCAGCAGCTCTAGCGGGAGGACCTACGAGCGGTACTTC

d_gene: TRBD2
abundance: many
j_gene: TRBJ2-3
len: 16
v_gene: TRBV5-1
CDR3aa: CASSPGLAASTDTQYF
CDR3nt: TGCGCCAGCAGCCCCGGACTAGCGGCCAGCACAGATACGCAGTATTTT

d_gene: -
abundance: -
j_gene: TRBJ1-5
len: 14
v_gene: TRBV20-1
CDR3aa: CSARDSKGAQPQHF
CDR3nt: TGCAGTGCTAGAGATAGTAAGGGCGCTCAGCCCCAGCATTTT

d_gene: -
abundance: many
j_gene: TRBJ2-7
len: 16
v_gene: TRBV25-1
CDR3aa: CASSELGTASSYEQYF
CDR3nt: TGTGCCAGCAGTGAATTGGGGACGGCGAGCTCCTACGAGCAGTACTTC

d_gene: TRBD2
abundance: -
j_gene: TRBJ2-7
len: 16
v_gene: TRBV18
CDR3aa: CASSPTSGGPSDEQYF
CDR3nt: TGTGCCAGCTCCCCGACTAGCGGGGGCCCCTCGGACGAGCAGTACTTC

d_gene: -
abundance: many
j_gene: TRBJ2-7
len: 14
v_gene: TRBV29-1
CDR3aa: CSVAIRSDSYEQYF
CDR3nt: TGCAGCGTTGCGATCCGGTCAGATTCCTACGAGCAGTACTTC

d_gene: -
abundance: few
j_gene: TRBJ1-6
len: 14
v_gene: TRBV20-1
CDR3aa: CSAGRDLVNSPLHF
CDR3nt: TGCAGTGCTGGGCGGGATTTGGTCAATTCACCCCTCCACTTT

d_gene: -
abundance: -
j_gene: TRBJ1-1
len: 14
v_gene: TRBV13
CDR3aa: CASSTRTSSRMAFF
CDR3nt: TGTGCCAGCAGCACTAGGACATCTTCAAGAATGGCTTTCTTT

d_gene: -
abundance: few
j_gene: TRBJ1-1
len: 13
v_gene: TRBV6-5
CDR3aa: CASSQGLSTEAFF
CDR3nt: TGTGCCAGCAGCCAGGGACTGTCCACTGAAGCTTTCTTT

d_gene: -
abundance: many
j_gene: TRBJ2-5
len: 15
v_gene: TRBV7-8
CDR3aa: CASSLGIHRLATQYF
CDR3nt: TGTGCCAGCAGCTTAGGGATCCATAGATTGGCGACCCAGTACTTC

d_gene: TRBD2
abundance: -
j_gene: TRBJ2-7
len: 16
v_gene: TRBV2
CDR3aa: CAGSLNGGAITYEQYF
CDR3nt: TGTGCCGGCAGTTTGAACGGGGGGGCCATAACCTACGAGCAGTACTTC

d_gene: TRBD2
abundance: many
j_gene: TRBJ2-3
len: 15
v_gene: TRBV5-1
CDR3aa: CASSLGDYDTDTQYF
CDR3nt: TGCGCCAGCAGCTTGGGGGACTACGATACAGATACGCAGTATTTT

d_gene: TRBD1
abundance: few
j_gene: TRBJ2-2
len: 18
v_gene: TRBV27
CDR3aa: CASSSLRFGQGVTGELFF
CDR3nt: TGTGCCAGCAGTTCACTCAGATTTGGACAGGGAGTCACCGGGGAGCTGTTTTTT

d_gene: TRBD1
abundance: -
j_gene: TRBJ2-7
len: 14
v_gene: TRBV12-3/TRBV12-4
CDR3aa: CASSPDRVWYEQYF
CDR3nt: TGTGCCAGCAGTCCGGACAGGGTATGGTACGAGCAGTACTTC

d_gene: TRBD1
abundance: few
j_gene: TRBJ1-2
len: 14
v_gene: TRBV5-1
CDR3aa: CASSSGQSNYGYTF
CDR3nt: TGCGCCAGCAGTTCGGGACAGTCTAACTATGGCTACACCTTC

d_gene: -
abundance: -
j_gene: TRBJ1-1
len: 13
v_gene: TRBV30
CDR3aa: CASSAQGNTEAFF
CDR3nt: TGTGCTTCCTCCGCCCAGGGGAACACTGAAGCTTTCTTT